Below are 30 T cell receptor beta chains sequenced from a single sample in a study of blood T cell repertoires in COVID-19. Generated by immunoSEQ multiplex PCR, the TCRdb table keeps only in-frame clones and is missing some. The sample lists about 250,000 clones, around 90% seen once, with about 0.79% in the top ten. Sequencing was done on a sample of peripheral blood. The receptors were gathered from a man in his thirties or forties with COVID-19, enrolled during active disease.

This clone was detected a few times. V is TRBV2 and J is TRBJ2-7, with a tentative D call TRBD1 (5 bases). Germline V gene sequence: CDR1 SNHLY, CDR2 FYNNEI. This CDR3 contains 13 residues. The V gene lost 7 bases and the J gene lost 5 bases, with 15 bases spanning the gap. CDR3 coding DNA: TGTGCCAGCAACGGGCAGGGTGTCCACGAGCAGTACTTC. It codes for CASNGQGVHEQYF.

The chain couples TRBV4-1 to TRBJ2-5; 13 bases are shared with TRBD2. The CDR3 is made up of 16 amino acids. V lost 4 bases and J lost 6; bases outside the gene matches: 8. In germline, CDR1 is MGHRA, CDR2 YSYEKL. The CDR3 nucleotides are TGCGCCAGCAGCCCCCTAGGACTAGCGGGGGAAAAGACCCAGTACTTC. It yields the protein CASSPLGLAGEKTQYF.

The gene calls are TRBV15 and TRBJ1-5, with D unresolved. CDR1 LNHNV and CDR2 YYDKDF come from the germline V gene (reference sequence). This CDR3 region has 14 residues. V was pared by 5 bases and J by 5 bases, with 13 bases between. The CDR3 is CATSPLGGYQPQHF. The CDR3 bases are TGTGCCACCAGCCCACTCGGCGGGTATCAGCCCCAGCATTTT.

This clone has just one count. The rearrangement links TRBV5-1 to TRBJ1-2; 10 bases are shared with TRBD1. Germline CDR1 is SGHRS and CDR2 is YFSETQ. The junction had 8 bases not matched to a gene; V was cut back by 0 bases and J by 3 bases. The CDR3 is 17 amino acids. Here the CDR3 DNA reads TGCGCCAGCAGCTTGGGCGGGACAGGGGATTCCTACTATGGCTACACCTTC. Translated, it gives CASSLGGTGDSYYGYTF.

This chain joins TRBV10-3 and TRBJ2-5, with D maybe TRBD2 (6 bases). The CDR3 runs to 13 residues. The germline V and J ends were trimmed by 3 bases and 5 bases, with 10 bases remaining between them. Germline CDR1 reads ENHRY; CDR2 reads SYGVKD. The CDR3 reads CAISDGEAETQYF. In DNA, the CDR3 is TGTGCCATCAGTGATGGGGAGGCGGAGACCCAGTACTTC.

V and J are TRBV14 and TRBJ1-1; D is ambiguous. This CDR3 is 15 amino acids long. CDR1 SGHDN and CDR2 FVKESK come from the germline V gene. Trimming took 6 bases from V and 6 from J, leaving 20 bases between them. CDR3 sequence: CASRLGGGNGAEAFF. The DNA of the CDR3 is TGTGCCAGCAGGCTCGGAGGCGGGAACGGGGCTGAAGCTTTCTTT.

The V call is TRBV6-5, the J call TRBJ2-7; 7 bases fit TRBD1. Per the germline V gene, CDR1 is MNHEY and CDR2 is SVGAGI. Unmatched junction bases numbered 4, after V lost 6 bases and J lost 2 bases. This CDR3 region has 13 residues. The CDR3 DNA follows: TGTGCCAGCAGGAGGGACAGCCCCTACGAGCAGTACTTC. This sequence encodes CASRRDSPYEQYF.

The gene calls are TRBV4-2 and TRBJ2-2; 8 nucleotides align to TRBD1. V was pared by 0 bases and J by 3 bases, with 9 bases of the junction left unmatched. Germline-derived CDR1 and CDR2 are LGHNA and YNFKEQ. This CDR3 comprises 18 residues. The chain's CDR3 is CASSQESDRGRDTGELFF. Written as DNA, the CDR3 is TGTGCCAGCAGCCAAGAAAGCGACAGGGGTAGGGACACCGGGGAGCTGTTTTTT.

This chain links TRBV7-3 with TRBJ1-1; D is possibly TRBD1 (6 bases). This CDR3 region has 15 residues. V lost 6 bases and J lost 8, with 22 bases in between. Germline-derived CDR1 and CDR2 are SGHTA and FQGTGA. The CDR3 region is CASRAPNRATGEAFF. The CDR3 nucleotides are TGTGCCAGCAGAGCTCCCAACAGGGCCACAGGGGAAGCTTTCTTT.

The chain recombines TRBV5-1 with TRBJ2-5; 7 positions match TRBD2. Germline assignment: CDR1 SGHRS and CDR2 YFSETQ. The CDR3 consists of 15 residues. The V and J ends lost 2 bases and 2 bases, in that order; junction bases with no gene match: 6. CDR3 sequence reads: CASSFSGEPQETQYF. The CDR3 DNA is TGCGCCAGCAGCTTCAGCGGGGAACCTCAAGAGACCCAGTACTTC.

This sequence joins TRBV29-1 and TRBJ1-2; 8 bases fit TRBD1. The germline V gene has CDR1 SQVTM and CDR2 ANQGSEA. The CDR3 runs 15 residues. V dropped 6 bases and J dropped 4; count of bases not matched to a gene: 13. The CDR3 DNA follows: TGCAGCGTCCCAGTCACTCAGGGGGCTAGCTATGGCTACACCTTC. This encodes CSVPVTQGASYGYTF.

The CDR3 protein is CAWSTGAETQYF. Here the CDR3 DNA reads TGTGCCTGGAGTACAGGGGCAGAGACCCAGTACTTC. The rearrangement joins TRBV30 to TRBJ2-5, with 7 positions matching TRBD1. CDR3 length equals 12 residues. The V and J ends lost 2 bases and 4 bases, in that order; junction bases with no gene match: 1. Germline V gene data show CDR1 as GTSNPN and CDR2 as SVGIG (reference sequence). Based on the CDR3 plus reference TRBV30 and TRBJ2-5, the full variable domain is SQTIHQWPATLVQPVGSPLSLECTVEGTSNPNLYWYRQAAGRGLQLLFYSVGIGQISSEVPQNLSASRPQDRQFILSSKKLLLSDSGFYLCAWSTGAETQYFGPGTRLLVL.

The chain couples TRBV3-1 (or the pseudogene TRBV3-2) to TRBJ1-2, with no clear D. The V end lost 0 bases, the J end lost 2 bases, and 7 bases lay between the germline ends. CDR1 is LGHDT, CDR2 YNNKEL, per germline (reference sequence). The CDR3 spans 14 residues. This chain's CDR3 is CASSQEGGNYGYTF. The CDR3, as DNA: TGTGCCAGCAGCCAAGAGGGCGGGAACTATGGCTACACCTTC.

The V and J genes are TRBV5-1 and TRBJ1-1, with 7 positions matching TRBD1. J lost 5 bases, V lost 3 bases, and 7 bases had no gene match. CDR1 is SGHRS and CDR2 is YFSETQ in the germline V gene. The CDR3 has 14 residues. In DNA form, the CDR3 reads TGCGCCAGCAGCTCTCGACAGGGTTGGACTGAAGCTTTCTTT. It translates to CASSSRQGWTEAFF. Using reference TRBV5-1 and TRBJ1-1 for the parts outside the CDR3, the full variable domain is KAGVTQTPRYLIKTRGQQVTLSCSPISGHRSVSWYQQTPGQGLQFLFEYFSETQRNKGNFPGRFSGRQFSNSRSEMNVSTLELGDSALYLCASSSRQGWTEAFFGQGTRLTVV.

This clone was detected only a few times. The CDR3 DNA reads TGTGCCAGCAGTTTAGCGCGGTACTATGGCTACACCTTC. Amino acids: CASSLARYYGYTF. The rearrangement uses TRBV12-3 or TRBV12-4 and TRBJ1-2; no clear D gene. This CDR3 has 13 amino acids. V was shortened by 0 bases and J by 3 bases, with 5 bases between the two germline ends.

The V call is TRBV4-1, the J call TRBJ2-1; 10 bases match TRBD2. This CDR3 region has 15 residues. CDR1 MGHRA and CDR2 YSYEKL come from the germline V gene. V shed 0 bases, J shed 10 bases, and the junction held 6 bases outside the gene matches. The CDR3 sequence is CASSQDRASGGEQFF. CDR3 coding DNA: TGCGCCAGCAGCCAAGATCGGGCTAGCGGGGGAGAGCAGTTCTTC.

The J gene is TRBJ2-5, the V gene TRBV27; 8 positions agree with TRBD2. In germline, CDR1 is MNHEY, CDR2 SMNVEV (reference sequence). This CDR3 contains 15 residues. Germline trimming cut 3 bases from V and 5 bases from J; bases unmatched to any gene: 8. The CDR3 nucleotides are TGTGCCAGCAGTTTCGGGGGGGGCAGGGCTGAGACCCAGTACTTC. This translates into CASSFGGGRAETQYF.

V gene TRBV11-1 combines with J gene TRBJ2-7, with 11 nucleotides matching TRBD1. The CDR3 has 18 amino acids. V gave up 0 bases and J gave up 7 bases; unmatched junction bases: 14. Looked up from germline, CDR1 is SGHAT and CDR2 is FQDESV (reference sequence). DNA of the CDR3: TGTGCCAGCAGCTTAGCAGGGGCGGACAGGGGGCGTCTGGGTGAGCAGTACTTC. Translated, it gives CASSLAGADRGRLGEQYF.

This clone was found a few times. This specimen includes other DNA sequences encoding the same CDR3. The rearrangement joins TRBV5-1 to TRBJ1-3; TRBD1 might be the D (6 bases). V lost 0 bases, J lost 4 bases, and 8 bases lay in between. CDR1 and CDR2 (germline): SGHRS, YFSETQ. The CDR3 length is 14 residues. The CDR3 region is CASSLAGAGNTIYF. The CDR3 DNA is TGCGCCAGCAGCTTGGCAGGGGCCGGAAACACCATATATTTT.

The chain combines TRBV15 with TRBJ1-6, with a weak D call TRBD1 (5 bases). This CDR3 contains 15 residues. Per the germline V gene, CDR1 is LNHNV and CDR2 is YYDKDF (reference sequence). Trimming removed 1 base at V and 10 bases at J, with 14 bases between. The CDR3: CATSRGRVTPSPLHF. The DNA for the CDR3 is TGTGCCACCAGCAGAGGCAGGGTGACCCCATCACCCCTCCACTTT. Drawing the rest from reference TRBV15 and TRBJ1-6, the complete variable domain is DAMVIQNPRYQVTQFGKPVTLSCSQTLNHNVMYWYQQKSSQAPKLLFHYYDKDFNNEADTPDNFQSRRPNTSFCFLDIRSPGLGDTAMYLCATSRGRVTPSPLHFGNGTRLTVT.

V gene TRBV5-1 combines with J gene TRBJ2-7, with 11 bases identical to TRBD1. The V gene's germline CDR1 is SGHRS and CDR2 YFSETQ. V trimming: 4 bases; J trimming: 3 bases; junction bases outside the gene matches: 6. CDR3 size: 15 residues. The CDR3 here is CASSPWTGGVYEQYF. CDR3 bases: TGCGCCAGCAGCCCTTGGACAGGGGGCGTCTACGAGCAGTACTTC.

CDR3 region: CASSPHRVGNSPLHF. CDR3 DNA: TGTGCCAGCAGTCCCCACAGGGTCGGTAATTCACCCCTCCACTTT. The chain joins TRBV27 to TRBJ1-6; D might be TRBD1 (6 bases). The length of the CDR3 is 15 residues. V was clipped by 5 bases and J by 6 bases, with 14 bases between them. Germline CDR1 MNHEY, CDR2 SMNVEV (reference sequence).

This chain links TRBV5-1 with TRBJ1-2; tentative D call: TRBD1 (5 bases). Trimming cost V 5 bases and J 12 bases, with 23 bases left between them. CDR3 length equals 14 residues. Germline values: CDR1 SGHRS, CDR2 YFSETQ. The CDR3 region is CASRRDGTGENHTF. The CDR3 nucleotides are TGCGCCAGCAGACGCGATGGGACTGGAGAAAATCACACCTTC.

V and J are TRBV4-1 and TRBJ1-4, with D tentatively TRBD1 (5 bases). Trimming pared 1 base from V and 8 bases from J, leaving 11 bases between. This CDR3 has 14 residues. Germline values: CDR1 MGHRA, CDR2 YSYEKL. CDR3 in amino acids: CASSQVGGTEKLFF. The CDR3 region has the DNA TGCGCCAGCAGCCAAGTGGGGGGTACCGAAAAACTGTTTTTT.

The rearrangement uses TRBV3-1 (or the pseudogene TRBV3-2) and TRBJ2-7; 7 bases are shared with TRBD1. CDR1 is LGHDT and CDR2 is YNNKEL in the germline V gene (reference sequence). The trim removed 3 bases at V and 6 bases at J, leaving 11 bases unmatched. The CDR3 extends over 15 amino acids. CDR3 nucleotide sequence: TGTGCCAGCAGCCAGGCTGACAGGGTAACACCCGAGCAGTACTTC. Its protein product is CASSQADRVTPEQYF.

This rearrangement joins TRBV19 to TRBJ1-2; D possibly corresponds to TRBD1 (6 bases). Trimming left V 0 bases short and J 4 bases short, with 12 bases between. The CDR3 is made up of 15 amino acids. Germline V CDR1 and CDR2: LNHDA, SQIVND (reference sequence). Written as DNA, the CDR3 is TGTGCCAGTAGTATAGACAGGGGAAGAGGCTATGGCTACACCTTC. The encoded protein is CASSIDRGRGYGYTF.

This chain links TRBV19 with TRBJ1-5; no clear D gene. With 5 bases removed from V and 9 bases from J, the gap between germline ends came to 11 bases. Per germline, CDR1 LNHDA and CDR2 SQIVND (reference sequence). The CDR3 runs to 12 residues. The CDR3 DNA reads TGTGCCAGTAGTCCCCTTACTTTGCCCCAGCATTTT. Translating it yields CASSPLTLPQHF. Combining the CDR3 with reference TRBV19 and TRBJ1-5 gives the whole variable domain DGGITQSPKYLFRKEGQNVTLSCEQNLNHDAMYWYRQDPGQGLRLIYYSQIVNDFQKGDIAEGYSVSREKKESFPLTVTSAQKNPTAFYLCASSPLTLPQHFGDGTRLSIL.

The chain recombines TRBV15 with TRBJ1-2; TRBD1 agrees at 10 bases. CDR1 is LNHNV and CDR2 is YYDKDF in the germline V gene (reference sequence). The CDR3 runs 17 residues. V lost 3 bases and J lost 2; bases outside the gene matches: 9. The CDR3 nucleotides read TGTGCCACCAGCAGCCGGGACAGGGGAGGCGGAAACTATGGCTACACCTTC. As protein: CATSSRDRGGGNYGYTF. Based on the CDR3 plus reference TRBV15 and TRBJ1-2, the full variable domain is DAMVIQNPRYQVTQFGKPVTLSCSQTLNHNVMYWYQQKSSQAPKLLFHYYDKDFNNEADTPDNFQSRRPNTSFCFLDIRSPGLGDTAMYLCATSSRDRGGGNYGYTFGSGTRLTVV.

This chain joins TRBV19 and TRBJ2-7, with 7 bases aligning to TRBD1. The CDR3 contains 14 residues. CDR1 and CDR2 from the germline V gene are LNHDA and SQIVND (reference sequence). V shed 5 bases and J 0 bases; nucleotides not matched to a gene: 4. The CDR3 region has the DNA TGTGCCAGTAGTTCCCAGGGGGACTCCTACGAGCAGTACTTC. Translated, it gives CASSSQGDSYEQYF.

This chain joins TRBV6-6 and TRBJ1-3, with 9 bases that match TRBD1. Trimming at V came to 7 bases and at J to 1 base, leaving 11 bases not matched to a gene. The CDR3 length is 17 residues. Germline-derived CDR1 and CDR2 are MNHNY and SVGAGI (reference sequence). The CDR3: CASIRTGVGRSGNTIYF. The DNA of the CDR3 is TGTGCCAGCATTCGGACAGGGGTTGGAAGGTCTGGAAACACCATATATTTT.